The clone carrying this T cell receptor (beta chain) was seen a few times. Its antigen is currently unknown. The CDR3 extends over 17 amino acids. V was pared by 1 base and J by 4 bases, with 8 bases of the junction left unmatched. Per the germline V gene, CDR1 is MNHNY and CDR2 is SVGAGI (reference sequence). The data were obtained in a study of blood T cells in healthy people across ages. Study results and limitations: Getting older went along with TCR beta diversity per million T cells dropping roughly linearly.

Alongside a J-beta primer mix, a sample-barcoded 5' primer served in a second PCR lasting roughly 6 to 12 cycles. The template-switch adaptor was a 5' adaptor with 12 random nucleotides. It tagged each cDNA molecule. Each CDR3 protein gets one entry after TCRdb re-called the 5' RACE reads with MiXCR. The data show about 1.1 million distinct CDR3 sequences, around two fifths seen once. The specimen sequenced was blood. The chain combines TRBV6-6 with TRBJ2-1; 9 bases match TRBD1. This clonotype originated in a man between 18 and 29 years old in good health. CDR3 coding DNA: TGTGCCAGCAGTTACTACACCGGGACAGGGCAATACAATGAGCAGTTCTTC. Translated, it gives CASSYYTGTGQYNEQFF.